This paragraph covers one T cell receptor beta chain sequence. The data were obtained in a study of control samples from healthy donors and cancer patients. Sequenced by immunoSEQ multiplex PCR; TCRdb stores in-frame clones only, minus some. The sample records 75,000 or so clones, approximately 90% being singletons. The TCR was taken from a man aged 55 to 69 with colorectal cancer. Sequencing input: PBMCs.

This chain's CDR3 is CASSVGSSRTQYF. In nucleotides, the CDR3 is TGTGCCAGCAGCGTAGGTTCCTCGAGGACCCAGTACTTC. The chain has TRBV9 and TRBJ2-5; no firm D call. Between the trimmed V and J ends, which lost 0 bases and 7 bases, there was a span of 10 bases. This CDR3 region has 13 residues. CDR1 and CDR2 from the germline V gene are SGDLS and YYNGEE.